This T cell receptor beta chain was found in a study of OX40 agonist ivuxolimab in advanced cancers. Overall study context: The dose-escalation group included hepatocellular carcinoma, melanoma, renal cell carcinoma and head and neck cancer.

The CDR3 consists of 16 residues. Germline lookup yields CDR1 SNHLY and CDR2 FYNNEI. V was shortened by 2 bases and J by 1 base, with 14 bases between the two germline ends. Assay used: immunoSEQ multiplex PCR; TCRdb lists only in-frame clones, some missing. The sample lists approximately 82,000 clones, approximately 90% seen once, with less than 2% in the top ten. This specimen was CD4+ or CD8+ T cells sorted from blood, taken in a trial of the OX40 agonist ivuxolimab. This receptor was identified in an adult with an advanced solid tumor such as melanoma, head and neck, liver or kidney cancer. The chain is built from TRBV2 and TRBJ2-5; tentatively, D is TRBD1 or TRBD2 (5 bases each). As DNA, the CDR3 is TGTGCCAGCAGTGAAAGATCGGGGCGGTCCCAAGAGACCCAGTACTTC. Translation: CASSERSGRSQETQYF.